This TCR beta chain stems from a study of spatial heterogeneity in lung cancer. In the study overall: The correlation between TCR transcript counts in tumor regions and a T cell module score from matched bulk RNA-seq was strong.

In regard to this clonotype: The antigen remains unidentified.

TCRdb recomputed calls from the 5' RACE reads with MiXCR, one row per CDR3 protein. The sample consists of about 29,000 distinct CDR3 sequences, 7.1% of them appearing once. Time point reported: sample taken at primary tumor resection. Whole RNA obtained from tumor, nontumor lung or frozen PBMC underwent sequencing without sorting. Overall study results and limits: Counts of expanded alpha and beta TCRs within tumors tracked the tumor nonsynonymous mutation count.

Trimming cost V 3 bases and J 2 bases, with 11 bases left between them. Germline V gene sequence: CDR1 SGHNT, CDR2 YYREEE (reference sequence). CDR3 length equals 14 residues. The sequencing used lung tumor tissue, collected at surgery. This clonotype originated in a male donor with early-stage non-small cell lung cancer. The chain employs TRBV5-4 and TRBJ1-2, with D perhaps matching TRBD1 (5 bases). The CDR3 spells CASSSEGPNYGYTF. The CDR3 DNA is TGTGCCAGCAGCTCGGAGGGACCCAACTATGGCTACACCTTC.